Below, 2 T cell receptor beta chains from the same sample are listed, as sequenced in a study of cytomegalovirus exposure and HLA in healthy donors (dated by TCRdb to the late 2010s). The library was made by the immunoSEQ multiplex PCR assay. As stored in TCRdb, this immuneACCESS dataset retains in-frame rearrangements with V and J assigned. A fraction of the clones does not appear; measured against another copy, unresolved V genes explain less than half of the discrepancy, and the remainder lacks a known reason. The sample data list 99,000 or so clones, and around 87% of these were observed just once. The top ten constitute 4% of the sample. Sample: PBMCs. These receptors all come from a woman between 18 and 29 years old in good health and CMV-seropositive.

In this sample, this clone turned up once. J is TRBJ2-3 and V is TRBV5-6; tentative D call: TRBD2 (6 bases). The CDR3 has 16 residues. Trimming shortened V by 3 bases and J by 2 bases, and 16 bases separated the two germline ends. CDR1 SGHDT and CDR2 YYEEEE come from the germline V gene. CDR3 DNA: TGTGCCAGCAGCTCCCGGGACTTCGAATTCACAGATACGCAGTATTTT. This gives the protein CASSSRDFEFTDTQYF.

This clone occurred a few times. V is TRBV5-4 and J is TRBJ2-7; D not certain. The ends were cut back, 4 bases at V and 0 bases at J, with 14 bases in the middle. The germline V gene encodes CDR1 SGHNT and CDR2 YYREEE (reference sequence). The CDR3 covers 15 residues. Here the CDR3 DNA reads TGTGCCAGCAGCGAAGATCCGAGGAGCTCCTACGAGCAGTACTTC. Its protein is CASSEDPRSSYEQYF.